This T cell receptor (beta chain) was recorded in a study of tumor-infiltrating lymphocytes in primary liver carcinoma. Study-wide context: Ages ranged from 30 to 69, with HCC or mixed HCC-cholangiocarcinoma.

Unsorted whole blood yielded the blood RNA, and germline DNA was also extracted. On this clonotype itself: An end of the junction does not agree with germline; a read error may underlie this.

From 450 to 600 ng total RNA, TCR beta cDNA was generated with a primer in the constant region. Each TCR beta library was derived from three nested multiplex PCR rounds that employed slightly modified ARM-PCR. The two initial PCR rounds, roughly 9 cycles each, used TRBV1-TRBV30 forward and C-beta reverse primers. MiXCR was run by TCRdb on the multiplex PCR reads, yielding one entry per CDR3 protein. This table has some 200,000 distinct CDR3 sequences, roughly 61% appearing once. Germline-derived CDR1 and CDR2 are SGHNT and YENEEA. The CDR3 has 14 amino acids. This chain connects TRBV11-3 to TRBJ2-5, with TRBD1 identical over 10 bases. Sequencing was done on a sample of peripheral blood. The TCR comes from a woman in her sixties or seventies with primary liver carcinoma and hepatitis B virus infection. CDR3 loop: CANSSTGGQGTQYF. CDR3 DNA: TGTGCTAACAGCTCGACAGGGGGCCAAGGGACCCAGTACTTC.